The 18 T cell receptor beta chains below come from one sample, sequenced in a study of blood T cell repertoires in COVID-19. The repertoire was sequenced with immunoSEQ multiplex PCR; TCRdb's copy has only in-frame clones and lacks some. This table has hundreds of thousands of clones, about 90% appearing once. Source material: peripheral blood. All receptors come from a woman between 18 and 29 years old who had recovered from COVID-19.

V gene TRBV5-8 combines with J gene TRBJ2-1; 8 bases line up with TRBD2. Germline V CDR1 and CDR2: SGHTS, YDEGEE. CDR3 length: 17 residues. V was pared by 4 bases and J by 0 bases, with 9 bases of the junction left unmatched. The CDR3 loop is CASSGRLAISSYNEQFF. The CDR3 nucleotides read TGTGCCAGCAGCGGGAGACTAGCGATTAGCTCCTACAATGAGCAGTTCTTC.

This rearrangement joins TRBV5-1 to TRBJ1-1, with a possible D match to TRBD1 (6 bases). CDR1 SGHRS and CDR2 YFSETQ come from the germline V gene. There are 15 residues in the CDR3. V gave up 0 bases and J gave up 5 bases, with 14 bases separating them. CDR3 bases: TGCGCCAGCAGCTTGGCGAGGGGGTTTGGGACTGAAGCTTTCTTT. This codes for CASSLARGFGTEAFF.

The rearrangement links TRBV11-3 to TRBJ2-3, with 12 bases identical to TRBD2. Germline CDR1 and CDR2: SGHNT and YENEEA. Germline trimming cut 3 bases from V and 2 bases from J; bases unmatched to any gene: 3. The CDR3 runs to 16 residues. CDR3 nucleotide sequence: TGTGCCAGCAGCTTGACTAGCGGGAGTGTCACAGATACGCAGTATTTT. It encodes CASSLTSGSVTDTQYF. Together with reference TRBV11-3 and TRBJ2-3, the CDR3 gives the full variable domain: EAGVVQSPRYKIIEKKQPVAFWCNPISGHNTLYWYLQNLGQGPELLIRYENEEAVDDSQLPKDRFSAERLKGVDSTLKIQPAELGDSAVYLCASSLTSGSVTDTQYFGPGTRLTVL.

The chain is built from TRBV18 and TRBJ1-4; tentatively, D is TRBD1 (5 bases). V lost 3 bases to trimming and J lost 2 bases, with 7 bases between them. This CDR3 is 14 amino acids long. In germline, CDR1 is KGHSH, CDR2 LQKENI. The CDR3: CASSPRQTNEKLFF. CDR3 coding DNA: TGTGCCAGCTCACCCAGACAGACTAATGAAAAACTGTTTTTT.

The chain joins TRBV6-1 to TRBJ2-1; tentative D call: TRBD2 (7 bases). The length of the CDR3 is 15 residues. V lost 1 base, J lost 5 bases, and 12 bases lay in between. CDR1 and CDR2 (germline): MNHNS, SASEGT. The CDR3 loop reads CASSEGGGYNNEQFF. In nucleotides, the CDR3 is TGTGCCAGCAGTGAAGGCGGGGGCTACAACAATGAGCAGTTCTTC.

V usage is TRBV7-2 and J usage is TRBJ2-7, with a weak D call TRBD2 (6 bases). Per the germline V gene, CDR1 is SGHTA and CDR2 is FQGNSA. The CDR3 totals 15 residues. The V end lost 4 bases, the J end lost 3 bases, and 16 bases lay between the germline ends. In nucleotides, the CDR3 is TGTGCCAGCAGCTCCCTTGGGACTCCCCTCTACGAGCAGTACTTC. This encodes CASSSLGTPLYEQYF.

The chain employs TRBV19 and TRBJ1-5; 7 bases line up with TRBD1. The trim removed 4 bases at V and 5 bases at J, leaving 8 bases unmatched. CDR3 size: 15 residues. CDR1 and CDR2 from the germline V gene are LNHDA and SQIVND (reference sequence). DNA of the CDR3: TGTGCCAGTAGTAAGGGGGGACAGAGAGATCAGCCCCAGCATTTT. It encodes CASSKGGQRDQPQHF.

The chain joins TRBV18 to TRBJ1-1, with TRBD1 as a possible D gene (5 bases). CDR1 and CDR2 (germline): KGHSH, LQKENI. CDR3 length: 13 residues. V was cut by 5 bases and J by 7 bases, with 14 bases left in between. The CDR3 spells CASSSGTGLEAFF. CDR3 nucleotide sequence: TGTGCCAGCTCATCAGGTACGGGACTTGAAGCTTTCTTT. The complete variable domain, with remaining parts taken from reference TRBV18 and TRBJ1-1, reads NAGVMQNPRHLVRRRGQEARLRCSPMKGHSHVYWYRQLPEEGLKFMVYLQKENIIDESGMPKERFSAEFPKEGPSILRIQQVVRGDSAAYFCASSSGTGLEAFFGQGTRLTVV.

The rearrangement joins TRBV7-6 to TRBJ2-6; no clear D gene. Trimming cost V 5 bases and J 2 bases, with 19 bases left between them. The length of the CDR3 is 18 residues. Germline V gives CDR1 SGHVS, CDR2 FNYEAQ. The DNA of the CDR3 is TGTGCCAGCAGCCAATACCCCTCCTCAGTGGCTGGGGCCAACGTCCTGACTTTC. Its translation is CASSQYPSSVAGANVLTF.

The chain carries TRBV10-1 and TRBJ1-1; TRBD1 aligns across 9 bases. Trimming at V came to 10 bases and at J to 5 bases, leaving 11 bases not matched to a gene. The CDR3 has 14 amino acids. Germline-derived CDR1 and CDR2 are WNHNN and SYGVQD (reference sequence). The CDR3 nucleotides are TGCGCCACCGTTAGTACAGGGGGCAAGACTGAAGCTTTCTTT. Translation: CATVSTGGKTEAFF.

The rearrangement uses TRBV28 and TRBJ1-5, with D possibly TRBD1 on 6 matching bases. The CDR3 loop spans 14 amino acids. The V gene lost 3 bases and the J gene lost 1 base, with 7 bases spanning the gap. The germline gives CDR1 MDHEN, CDR2 SYDVKM. The CDR3 sequence: CASSFQGSNQPQHF. CDR3 in DNA: TGTGCCAGCAGTTTTCAGGGGAGCAATCAGCCCCAGCATTTT.

This clone was detected only once. Other DNA sequences in this specimen translate into the identical CDR3. V is TRBV5-1 and J is TRBJ2-3; TRBD2 aligns across 9 bases. This CDR3 region has 15 residues. The germline V gene encodes CDR1 SGHRS and CDR2 YFSETQ. After removal of 0 bases from V and 1 base from J, the junction contained 0 bases not matched to a gene. Here the CDR3 DNA reads TGCGCCAGCAGCTTGGGGACTAGCGGCACAGATACGCAGTATTTT. This sequence encodes CASSLGTSGTDTQYF.

This rearrangement joins TRBV6-2 or TRBV6-3 to TRBJ1-1; no reliable D call. Germline V gene data show CDR1 as MNHEY and CDR2 as SVGEGT. This CDR3 region has 16 residues. V lost 2 bases and J 5 bases, leaving 18 bases between the germline ends. CDR3 sequence (DNA): TGTGCCAGCAGTTACGGGTTGGCCAGGCTCCTAACTGAAGCTTTCTTT. This sequence encodes CASSYGLARLLTEAFF.

V gene TRBV20-1 combines with J gene TRBJ2-1, with TRBD2 matching over 7 bases. CDR3 length equals 11 residues. In germline, CDR1 is DFQATT, CDR2 SNEGSKA (reference sequence). Trimming took 6 bases from V and 9 from J; bases not matched to a gene: 5. For the CDR3, the DNA is TGCAGTGCAGAACTAGCGAGTGAGCAGTTCTTC. Residues: CSAELASEQFF.

The chain has TRBV9 and TRBJ2-5; TRBD1 matches 9 bases. V lost 1 base to trimming and J lost 5 bases; unmatched junction nucleotides: 3. Germline-derived CDR1 and CDR2 are SGDLS and YYNGEE. CDR3 length: 14 amino acids. The CDR3 DNA reads as TGTGCCAGCAGCGTAACAGGGGGCGCGGAGACCCAGTACTTC. Translation: CASSVTGGAETQYF.

V usage is TRBV19 and J usage is TRBJ1-2; 12 nucleotides line up with TRBD1. Looked up from germline, CDR1 is LNHDA and CDR2 is SQIVND (reference sequence). The V segment lost 5 bases and the J segment 7 bases; nucleotides outside the gene matches: 5. The CDR3 has 14 residues. The DNA for the CDR3 is TGTGCCAGTAGTCTGGGACAGGGGGCTGCTGGCTACACCTTC. It is translated as CASSLGQGAAGYTF.

V usage is TRBV15 and J usage is TRBJ2-1, with D perhaps matching TRBD2 (6 bases). V was cut by 9 bases and J by 4 bases, with 7 bases left in between. The length of the CDR3 is 11 residues. From germline, CDR1 is LNHNV and CDR2 YYDKDF (reference sequence). CDR3: CATRGYNEQFF. Here the CDR3 DNA reads TGTGCCACTCGGGGGTACAATGAGCAGTTCTTC.

This clone appeared once. The V and J genes are TRBV7-6 and TRBJ2-2; 13 nucleotides line up with TRBD2. Germline CDR1 reads SGHVS; CDR2 reads FNYEAQ. J was trimmed by 0 bases and V by 1 base; bases with no gene match: 5. The CDR3 spans 19 residues. CDR3 in DNA: TGTGCCAGCAGCTTAGGACTAGCGGGAGGAGACGCGAACACCGGGGAGCTGTTTTTT. Encoded protein: CASSLGLAGGDANTGELFF.